A selection of T cell receptor beta chains follows, all from one sample in a study of shared clonotypes between healthy human individuals. Assay: immunoSEQ multiplex PCR; the TCRdb copy retains only in-frame clones and omits some. The sample holds more than 500,000 clones, 95% to 97% seen once. Material: naive CD4+ T cells sorted from blood. These receptors were obtained from a woman in her twenties or thirties in good health. Each CDR3 is given with its conserved first and last residue. D genes are given only for firm matches. For some rows the clone size is stated as once, few or many, or as a class when expanded; others skip it.

.	TRBJ1-3	TRBV15	.	CATSRAGTAGNTIYF	TGTGCCACCAGCAGAGCCGGGACGGCTGGAAACACCATATATTTT
TRBD1	TRBJ2-7	TRBV4-2	once	CASSYGQGSYEQYF	TGTGCCAGCAGCTACGGACAGGGGTCCTACGAGCAGTACTTC
TRBD2	TRBJ2-7	TRBV28	.	CASIPGGRYEQYF	TGTGCCAGCATCCCCGGGGGGAGGTACGAGCAGTACTTC
.	TRBJ2-5	TRBV18	.	CASSREGPGIETQYF	TGTGCCAGCTCACGAGAGGGCCCGGGGATAGAGACCCAGTACTTC
.	TRBJ2-2	TRBV7-8	.	CASSLVRVTGELFF	TGTGCCAGCAGCTTAGTCAGGGTTACCGGGGAGCTGTTTTTT
.	TRBJ2-1	TRBV7-3	.	CASSLMEGSYNEQFF	TGTGCCAGCAGCTTAATGGAGGGATCCTACAATGAGCAGTTCTTC
TRBD1	TRBJ1-4	TRBV28	.	CASSEGQSPTNEKLFF	TGTGCCAGCAGTGAGGGACAGAGTCCAACTAATGAAAAACTGTTTTTT
TRBD1	TRBJ1-1	TRBV29-1	once	CSAQGPQRNTEAFF	TGCAGCGCACAGGGGCCCCAGAGGAACACTGAAGCTTTCTTT
.	TRBJ2-2	TRBV7-2	.	CASSSIPTPPTGELFF	TGTGCCAGCAGCTCAATACCGACTCCCCCCACCGGGGAGCTGTTTTTT
TRBD2	TRBJ2-3	TRBV11-2	.	CASSLVGLVRDTQYF	TGTGCCAGCAGCTTAGTAGGACTAGTCAGAGATACGCAGTATTTT
TRBD1	TRBJ2-4	TRBV28	.	CATRQGKTPVAKNIQYF	TGTGCCACCCGACAGGGAAAAACCCCTGTAGCCAAAAACATTCAGTACTTC
TRBD1	TRBJ2-7	TRBV11-2	.	CASSSIPGQLSYEQYF	TGTGCCAGCAGCTCGATCCCGGGACAGCTCTCCTACGAGCAGTACTTC
.	TRBJ1-5	TRBV18	.	CASSPGDNQPQHF	TGTGCCAGCTCACCAGGCGATAATCAGCCCCAGCATTTT
TRBD1	TRBJ1-1	TRBV4-1	.	CASSRETGWNTEAFF	TGCGCCAGCAGCCGAGAGACAGGGTGGAACACTGAAGCTTTCTTT
TRBD2	TRBJ2-7	TRBV9	.	CASSPQRTGPLREGYEQYF	TGTGCCAGCAGCCCTCAGCGTACGGGGCCCTTGCGGGAGGGTTACGAGCAGTACTTC
.	TRBJ1-5	TRBV6-1	.	CASSEIGAEDQPQHF	TGTGCCAGCAGTGAAATTGGGGCGGAAGATCAGCCCCAGCATTTT
.	TRBJ2-5	TRBV5-4	.	CASSPPSRGQETQYF	TGTGCCAGCAGCCCCCCGTCGAGGGGCCAAGAGACCCAGTACTTC
.	TRBJ2-2	TRBV27	.	CASSFGGPTGELFF	TGTGCCAGCAGTTTTGGAGGGCCGACCGGGGAGCTGTTTTTT
.	TRBJ1-3	TRBV28	.	CASSLYTRGVNGNTIYF	TGTGCCAGCAGTTTATATACCCGCGGGGTGAATGGAAACACCATATATTTT
.	TRBJ2-5	TRBV27	.	CASSLLAGNDETQYF	TGTGCCAGCAGTTTACTGGCAGGGAACGACGAGACCCAGTACTTC
.	TRBJ1-5	TRBV19	once	CASSRGVSNQPQHF	TGTGCCAGTAGCCGGGGGGTTAGCAATCAGCCCCAGCATTTT
TRBD2	TRBJ2-7	TRBV18	.	CASSPRTSGYEQYF	TGTGCCAGCTCACCACGGACTAGCGGCTACGAGCAGTACTTC
.	TRBJ2-5	TRBV9	.	CASSVGVGGSQETQYF	TGTGCCAGCAGCGTAGGAGTGGGAGGATCACAAGAGACCCAGTACTTC
.	TRBJ1-1	TRBV18	once	CASSPGFGGLSPEAFF	TGTGCCAGCTCACCGGGGTTTGGGGGCCTATCCCCTGAAGCTTTCTTT
TRBD2	TRBJ2-7	TRBV28	few	CASSLTSGYSYEQYF	TGTGCCAGCAGTTTGACTAGCGGGTACTCCTACGAGCAGTACTTC
TRBD2	TRBJ2-7	TRBV30	.	CAWRRSGRAVEQYF	TGTGCCTGGAGACGGAGCGGGAGGGCGGTCGAGCAGTACTTC